The source of this TCR beta chain is a study of PD-1 blockade in classical Hodgkin lymphoma. Study context: The study gave patients nivolumab 3 mg/kg intravenously every 2 weeks.

Relapses following autologous stem cell transplantation were seen in all patients, with brentuximab vedotin exposure varying. Germline CDR1 MDHEN, CDR2 SYDVKM. The CDR3 is made up of 14 amino acids. The junction had 6 bases not matched to a gene; V was cut back by 4 bases and J by 4 bases. Study outcomes and limitations: It was reported that newly diagnosed patients had less baseline TCR diversity than healthy donors.

Some clones are missing from TCRdb's copy, which holds only in-frame ones; the method was immunoSEQ multiplex PCR. The repertoire consists of 80,000 to 100,000 clones, with roughly 92% occurring once and the leading ten covering approximately 2.8%. This clone was picked up a small number of times. Its cognate antigen is unknown. Material: peripheral blood mononuclear cells (PBMCs), obtained at baseline. This sequence was found in a human donor with classical Hodgkin lymphoma. The chain has TRBV28 and TRBJ1-1; 7 bases agree with TRBD1. CDR3 nucleotide sequence: TGTGCCAGCAGTTCATACAGGGGAATCACTGAAGCTTTCTTT. This sequence encodes CASSSYRGITEAFF.